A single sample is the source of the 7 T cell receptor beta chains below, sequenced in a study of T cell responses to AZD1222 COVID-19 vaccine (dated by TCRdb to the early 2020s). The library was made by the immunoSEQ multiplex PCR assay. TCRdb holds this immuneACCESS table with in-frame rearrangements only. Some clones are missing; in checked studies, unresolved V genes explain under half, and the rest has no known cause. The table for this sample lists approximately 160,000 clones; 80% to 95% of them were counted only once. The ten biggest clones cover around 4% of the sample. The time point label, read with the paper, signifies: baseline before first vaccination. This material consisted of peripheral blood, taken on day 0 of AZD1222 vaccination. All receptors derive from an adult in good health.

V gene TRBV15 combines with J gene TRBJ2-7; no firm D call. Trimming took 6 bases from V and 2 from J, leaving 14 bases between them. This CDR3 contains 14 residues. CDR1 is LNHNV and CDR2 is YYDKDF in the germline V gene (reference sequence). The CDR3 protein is CATSEYSQTYEQYF. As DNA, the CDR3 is TGTGCCACCAGTGAGTACTCACAAACCTACGAGCAGTACTTC.

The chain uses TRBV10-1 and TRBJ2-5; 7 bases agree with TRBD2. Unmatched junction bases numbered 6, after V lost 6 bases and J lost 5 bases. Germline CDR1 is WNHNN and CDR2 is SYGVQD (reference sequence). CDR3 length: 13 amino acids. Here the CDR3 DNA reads TGCGCCAGCAGGGGAGGGCCTGGGGAGACCCAGTACTTC. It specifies CASRGGPGETQYF.

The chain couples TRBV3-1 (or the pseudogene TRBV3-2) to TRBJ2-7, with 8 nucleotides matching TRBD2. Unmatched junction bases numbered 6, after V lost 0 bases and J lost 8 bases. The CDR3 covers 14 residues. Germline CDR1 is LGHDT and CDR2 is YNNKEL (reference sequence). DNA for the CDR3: TGTGCCAGCAGCCAAGAGTCTCGGGGGGGCAAGCAGTACTTC. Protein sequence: CASSQESRGGKQYF.

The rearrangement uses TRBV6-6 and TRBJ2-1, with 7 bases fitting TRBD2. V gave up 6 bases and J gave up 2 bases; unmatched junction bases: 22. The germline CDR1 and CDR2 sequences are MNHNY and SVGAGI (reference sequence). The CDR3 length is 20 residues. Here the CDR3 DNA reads TGTGCCAGCAGCCCCTTTGGGGGGGGAGGCGGGAGTAACCCCTACAATGAGCAGTTCTTC. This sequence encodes CASSPFGGGGGSNPYNEQFF.

Here the CDR3 DNA reads TGTGCCAGCAGCGCCGGGACGACCACTTACAATGAGCAGTTCTTC. Its translation is CASSAGTTTYNEQFF. V gene TRBV11-2 combines with J gene TRBJ2-1, with D perhaps matching TRBD1 or TRBD2 (5 bases each). Trimming removed 5 bases at V and 4 bases at J, with 15 bases between. This CDR3 has 15 residues. Germline CDR1 is SGHAT and CDR2 is FQNNGV.

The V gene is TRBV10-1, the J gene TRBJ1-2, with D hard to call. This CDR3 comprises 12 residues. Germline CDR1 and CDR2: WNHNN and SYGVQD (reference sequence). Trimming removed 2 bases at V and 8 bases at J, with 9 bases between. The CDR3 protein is CASSEDGEGYTF. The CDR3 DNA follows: TGCGCCAGCAGTGAGGACGGGGAGGGCTACACCTTC.

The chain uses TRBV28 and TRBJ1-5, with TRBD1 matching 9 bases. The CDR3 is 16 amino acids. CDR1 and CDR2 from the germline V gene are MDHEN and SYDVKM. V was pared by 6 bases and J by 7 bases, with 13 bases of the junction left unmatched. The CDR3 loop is CASSPPAGQGVQPQHF. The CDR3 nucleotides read TGTGCCAGCAGCCCCCCCGCGGGACAGGGTGTCCAGCCCCAGCATTTT.